The 21 T cell receptor beta chains listed next were all sequenced from one sample in a study of T cells in Graves' hyperthyroidism and ophthalmopathy. Regions amplified from RNA transcripts were the TCR beta CDR3 regions. An initial round of RT-PCR targeting the TCR CDR3 relied on the HTBI primer set. TCRdb redid the calling of the multiplex PCR reads with MiXCR, one entry per CDR3 protein. The table records hundreds of thousands of distinct CDR3 sequences, 46% of them present only once. Sequenced material: peripheral blood or thyroid tissue (not recorded which). The origin of the receptors is a woman younger than 30 with Graves' hyperthyroidism.

The chain uses TRBV19 and TRBJ1-4; D remains unclear. Trimming removed 6 bases from V and 4 bases from J, with 12 bases in between. This CDR3 contains 14 residues. CDR1 LNHDA and CDR2 SQIVND come from the germline V gene (reference sequence). DNA for the CDR3: TGTGCCAGTAGGATTACGGACCTTAATGAAAAACTGTTTTTT. This encodes CASRITDLNEKLFF.

This clonotype was seen at least ten times. The chain combines TRBV7-9 with TRBJ2-7; D not resolved. Germline loops: CDR1 SEHNR, CDR2 FQNEAQ (reference sequence). This CDR3 has 11 amino acids. The V gene lost 0 bases and the J gene lost 6 bases, with 3 bases spanning the gap. The DNA of the CDR3 is TGTGCCAGCAGCTTAGCGGGCGAGCAGTACTTC. The encoded protein is CASSLAGEQYF. The full variable domain, with the rest looked up from reference TRBV7-9 and TRBJ2-7, is DTGVSQNPRHKITKRGQNVTFRCDPISEHNRLYWYRQTLGQGPEFLTYFQNEAQLEKSRLLSDRFSAERPKGSFSTLEIQRTEQGDSAMYLCASSLAGEQYFGPGTRLTVT.

V gene TRBV29-1 combines with J gene TRBJ1-2; 7 bases fit TRBD1. This CDR3 has 11 residues. Unmatched junction bases numbered 3, after V lost 8 bases and J lost 3 bases. Germline V gene data show CDR1 as SQVTM and CDR2 as ANQGSEA. The CDR3 is CSYGTDYGYTF. The CDR3 region has the DNA TGCAGCTACGGGACAGACTATGGCTACACCTTC. Full variable domain (remainder filled in from reference TRBV29-1 and TRBJ1-2): SAVISQKPSRDICQRGTSLTIQCQVDSQVTMMFWYRQQPGQSLTLIATANQGSEATYESGFVIDKFPISRPNLTFSTLTVSNMSPEDSSIYLCSYGTDYGYTFGSGTRLTVV.

The chain has TRBV7-3 and TRBJ1-5; maybe TRBD1 (6 bases). CDR1 is SGHTA, CDR2 FQGTGA, per germline. The CDR3 runs to 15 residues. Trimming stripped 4 bases from V and 7 bases from J, with 17 bases between. CDR3 DNA: TGTGCCAGCAGCTCTCAGGGGACGCTAGGGCAGCCCCAGCATTTT. Protein product: CASSSQGTLGQPQHF.

This clonotype was counted a single time. The chain has TRBV2 and TRBJ2-7; 10 bases map to TRBD2. The CDR3 extends over 16 amino acids. The germline CDR1 and CDR2 sequences are SNHLY and FYNNEI. The V gene end was trimmed by 6 bases and the J gene end by 1 base; junction bases not matched to a gene: 9. The CDR3 sequence: CASRETLAGESYEQYF. CDR3 nucleotide sequence: TGTGCCAGCAGAGAGACGCTAGCGGGAGAATCCTACGAGCAGTACTTC.

This clonotype was seen only a few times. The CDR3 DNA is TGTGCCAGTACGGGAGCGGGAGAACGATCCTACGAGCAGTACTTC. It specifies CASTGAGERSYEQYF. The chain combines TRBV19 with TRBJ2-7, with 8 bases identical to TRBD2. Trimming removed 7 bases from V and 1 base from J; junction bases left unmatched: 9. CDR3 length: 15 amino acids. Germline lookup yields CDR1 LNHDA and CDR2 SQIVND (reference sequence).

This clonotype was picked up many times. The chain links TRBV29-1 to TRBJ1-2; 7 nucleotides align to TRBD1. The length of the CDR3 is 15 residues. CDR1 and CDR2 from the germline V gene are SQVTM and ANQGSEA. V gave up 1 base and J gave up 8 bases; unmatched junction bases: 13. CDR3 sequence: CSVEGRGRQGMGYTF. Here the CDR3 DNA reads TGCAGCGTTGAAGGAAGAGGGAGACAGGGTATGGGCTACACCTTC.

This CDR3 is CATSEPSGQGGLYYGYTF. In DNA form, the CDR3 reads TGTGCCACCAGTGAGCCCTCGGGACAGGGGGGGTTGTACTATGGCTACACCTTC. This rearrangement joins TRBV24-1 to TRBJ1-2; 11 nucleotides match TRBD1. The CDR3 consists of 18 residues. After removal of 4 bases from V and 3 bases from J, the junction contained 12 bases not matched to a gene. Germline loops: CDR1 KGHDR, CDR2 SFDVKD.

This clonotype was observed a handful of times. Because the CDR3's place on the DNA is in doubt, the DNA is left out and the CDR3 is given as listed by TCRdb. The V call is TRBV7-2, the J call TRBJ1-1; the D call of TRBD1 is as the table states it, not checked on the DNA. The CDR3 has 12 residues if both end residues are counted. Germline V gene sequence: CDR1 SGHTA, CDR2 FQGNSA. CDR3 sequence: CASSLVGRGSFF.

This sequence joins TRBV10-3 and TRBJ1-6; 7 bases are shared with TRBD1. The trim removed 6 bases at V and 0 bases at J, leaving 2 bases unmatched. Per germline, CDR1 ENHRY and CDR2 SYGVKD. This CDR3 contains 15 residues. The CDR3 coding sequence is TGTGCCATCAGACAGGGGAACTCCTATAATTCACCCCTCCACTTT. It specifies CAIRQGNSYNSPLHF.

This clonotype was picked up many times. The chain uses TRBV7-2 and TRBJ1-3; D unresolved. Germline V gene sequence: CDR1 SGHTA, CDR2 FQGNSA. The CDR3 totals 14 residues. Deletions cut 5 bases from V and 0 bases from J, with 8 bases between. DNA of the CDR3: TGTGCCAGCAGCACGTCAAGCTCTGGAAACACCATATATTTT. Translation gives CASSTSSSGNTIYF.

V gene TRBV20-1 combines with J gene TRBJ2-7; no firm D call. Trimming took off 3 bases at V and 2 bases at J, with 8 bases between the two ends. The V gene's germline CDR1 is DFQATT and CDR2 SNEGSKA (reference sequence). The CDR3 has 12 residues. The DNA for the CDR3 is TGCAGTGCTAGTTCAACAGCCTACGAGCAGTACTTC. Translating it yields CSASSTAYEQYF.

This clonotype was seen a handful of times. V gene TRBV25-1 combines with J gene TRBJ1-1; 8 bases are shared with TRBD1. The CDR3 runs to 13 residues. V was pared by 6 bases and J by 8 bases, with 8 bases of the junction left unmatched. Germline CDR1 MGHDK, CDR2 SYGVNS. The chain's CDR3 is CASRTSGGEEAFF. The CDR3, as DNA: TGTGCCAGCAGGACATCAGGGGGCGAGGAAGCTTTCTTT.

The chain is built from TRBV7-2 and TRBJ1-1; D not resolved. Trimming pared 4 bases from V and 4 bases from J, leaving 10 bases between. Germline assignment: CDR1 SGHTA and CDR2 FQGNSA. The CDR3 has 13 residues. CDR3 sequence reads: CASSSPDVTEAFF. For the CDR3, the DNA is TGTGCCAGCAGCTCCCCGGACGTCACTGAAGCTTTCTTT.

The V call is TRBV7-9, the J call TRBJ1-1, with TRBD1 matching over 9 bases. V trimming: 3 bases; J trimming: 5 bases; junction bases outside the gene matches: 4. CDR1 and CDR2 (germline): SEHNR, FQNEAQ (reference sequence). This CDR3 spans 14 amino acids. This chain's CDR3 is CASSLDRGVTEAFF. The CDR3, as DNA: TGTGCCAGCAGCTTGGACAGGGGAGTTACTGAAGCTTTCTTT.

On this clonotype: A much larger clone differs from this one at a single base, so this may be a read error. The chain employs TRBV7-8 and TRBJ1-1; D not certain. Trimming removed 6 bases from V and 11 bases from J, with 4 bases in between. Germline CDR1 and CDR2: SGHVS and FQNEAQ. This CDR3 comprises 8 residues. In nucleotides, the CDR3 is TGTGCCAGCAGAGACGCTTTCTTT. Translating gives CASRDAFF.

The rearrangement joins TRBV6-1 to TRBJ1-2, with D unresolved. The germline V and J ends were trimmed by 0 bases and 7 bases, with 9 bases remaining between them. The CDR3 runs to 13 residues. Germline V gene data show CDR1 as MNHNS and CDR2 as SASEGT. In DNA, the CDR3 is TGTGCCAGCAGTGAAGCACGAGGATGTGGCTACACCTTC. Amino acids: CASSEARGCGYTF.

The V gene is TRBV15, the J gene TRBJ1-2; no clear D gene. In germline, CDR1 is LNHNV, CDR2 YYDKDF (reference sequence). The V and J ends lost 3 bases and 7 bases respectively, with 12 bases between them. The CDR3 runs 13 residues. In DNA, the CDR3 is TGTGCCACCAGCAGGCTCCGCGGCCCTGGCTACACCTTC. It yields the protein CATSRLRGPGYTF.

The chain recombines TRBV5-1 with TRBJ1-5; D possibly corresponds to TRBD1 (5 bases). Trimming stripped 0 bases from V and 6 bases from J, with 10 bases between. The germline CDR1 and CDR2 sequences are SGHRS and YFSETQ. The CDR3 length is 14 residues. The chain's CDR3 is CASSLAGLTQPQHF. CDR3 coding DNA: TGCGCCAGCAGCTTGGCAGGGTTGACTCAGCCCCAGCATTTT. The complete variable domain, with remaining parts taken from reference TRBV5-1 and TRBJ1-5, reads KAGVTQTPRYLIKTRGQQVTLSCSPISGHRSVSWYQQTPGQGLQFLFEYFSETQRNKGNFPGRFSGRQFSNSRSEMNVSTLELGDSALYLCASSLAGLTQPQHFGDGTRLSIL.

This clonotype came up a few times. The V call is TRBV20-1, the J call TRBJ1-2, with a possible D match to TRBD1 (5 bases). Germline lookup yields CDR1 DFQATT and CDR2 SNEGSKA (reference sequence). This CDR3 contains 14 residues. Trimming took 5 bases from V and 7 from J, leaving 20 bases between them. The chain's CDR3 is CSAGGPGGLRGYTF. CDR3 DNA: TGCAGTGCTGGGGGTCCTGGTGGGCTACGTGGCTACACCTTC.

About this clonotype itself: This clone may be a read error of a much larger clone one base away. Written as DNA, the CDR3 is TGTGCCAGTAGTATGCGTCAGTCGGCGGAGACCCAGTACTTC. Amino acids: CASSMRQSAETQYF. V and J are TRBV19 and TRBJ2-5, with D unclear. CDR3 length equals 14 residues. Germline values: CDR1 LNHDA, CDR2 SQIVND (reference sequence). The V gene lost 3 bases and the J gene lost 5 bases, with 13 bases spanning the gap.